The entry below describes one TCR beta chain. Its antigen is still unknown. Per-nucleotide qualities are absent, and no much larger clonotype sits a single base away. Each collaborating institution followed its own protocols to collect whole blood in K2EDTA tubes. For TCRbeta analysis, collaborators shipped samples as frozen whole blood, isolated PBMCs, or DNA extracted from either of those sample types. The immunoSEQ Assay, a bias-controlled multiplex PCR, was used to amplify TCRbeta CDR3 regions from genomic DNA. On the authors' methods: The number of nucleated cells in each sample was estimated by amplification of reference gene primers within the assay. To quantify the absolute abundance of each unique TCRbeta CDR3 rearrangement, sequence reads were collapsed and filtered. For each sample, productive Simpson clonality was calculated as the square root of Simpson's diversity index across productive rearrangements. TCRdb holds this immuneACCESS table with in-frame rearrangements only. Some clones are missing; in checked studies, unresolved V genes explain under half, and the rest has no known cause. That table supplies the V and J calls and clone size; D and trimming were determined from the DNA. The sample records about 180,000 clones, about four fifths of which are singletons. About 7% of the sample belongs to the ten largest clones.

This sample was taken from a study of blood T cell repertoires in COVID-19 (dated by TCRdb to the early 2020s). Context from the whole study: Samples from collaborators originated in the United States, Italy and Spain and spanned both the acute and convalescent phases of COVID-19. Subjects who had been exposed to COVID-19, were actively infected with it, or had recovered from it provided the deeply sampled blood TCRbeta repertoires that made up the dataset. The prospective study material was composed of cDNA or gDNA derived from T cells, B-cell-depleted T cells, or PBMCs. Samples came from the ongoing ImmuneRACE study (first 160 participants) plus 1,254 subjects from 6 global collaborators. The sample metadata nearly always contained a de-identified subject ID, COVID-19 status, age in years and sex. Where HLA class I and class II types were available, the types were taken from metadata supplied by the sample provider, not from assay-based typing. The repertoires were made available in a free public database intended to serve as a resource for research on the immune response to SARS-CoV-2.

The cysteine opens and the phenylalanine closes a CDR3 of 15 amino acids. The DNA shown is the 45-base CDR3, in frame from base 1. From the germline V gene, CDR1 is KGHSH and CDR2 is LQKENI. Compared with germline, V lacks 5 bases and J lacks 4 bases; bases without a gene match: 5. Overall study outcomes, separate from this receptor: Clinical and demographic metadata were provided uncurated, with the amount varying by source and participant.

The sequence links TRBV18 to TRBJ2-1; 10 central nucleotides agree with TRBD1. Sequenced sample: peripheral blood. The sequence was collected from a man aged 70-80 years with active or convalescent COVID-19. In nucleotides, the sequence is TGTGCCAGCTCAGCGGGACAGGGGTCTTACAATGAGCAGTTCTTC. The resulting protein is CASSAGQGSYNEQFF.